The 21 T cell receptor beta chains below come from one sample, sequenced in a study of cytomegalovirus exposure and HLA in healthy donors. PCR was performed using 60 Vbeta and 13 Jbeta primers. Profiling relied on immunoSEQ multiplex PCR, and the TCRdb table lists in-frame clones only, not all of them. The sample lists around 200,000 clones, 75% to 90% occurring once. Sample: PBMCs. The receptor set was obtained from a woman aged 30 to 39 in good health and CMV-seronegative.

This chain links TRBV28 with TRBJ1-6; D gene ambiguous. CDR1 MDHEN and CDR2 SYDVKM come from the germline V gene. This CDR3 has 12 residues. V was cut by 10 bases and J by 16 bases, with 20 bases left in between. This CDR3 reads CATNPFVGNLHF. CDR3 DNA: TGTGCCACCAACCCCTTCGTCGGGAATCTCCACTTT. The full variable domain, rest sourced from reference TRBV28 and TRBJ1-6, is DVKVTQSSRYLVKRTGEKVFLECVQDMDHENMFWYRQDPGLGLRLIYFSYDVKMKEKGDIPEGYSVSREKKERFSLILESASTNQTSMYLCATNPFVGNLHFGNGTRLTVT.

The chain couples TRBV28 to TRBJ1-2, with D possibly matching TRBD1 (6 bases). The CDR3 sequence is 11 residues long. The V and J ends lost 7 bases and 8 bases respectively, with 11 bases between them. Germline CDR1 and CDR2: MDHEN and SYDVKM. CDR3 region: CASKQGFGYTF. The CDR3, as DNA: TGTGCCAGCAAGCAGGGGTTCGGCTACACCTTC.

The chain links TRBV9 to TRBJ2-3; TRBD2 matches at 10 bases. The junction had 5 bases not matched to a gene; V was cut back by 0 bases and J by 4 bases. CDR3 length equals 16 residues. The germline gives CDR1 SGDLS, CDR2 YYNGEE. Here the CDR3 reads CASSVDSGRLSDTQYF. The CDR3 nucleotides are TGTGCCAGCAGCGTAGATAGCGGGAGGTTGTCAGATACGCAGTATTTT.

In this sample, this clone turned up a few times. V is TRBV27 and J is TRBJ2-2; possibly TRBD1 for D (5 bases). The length of the CDR3 is 18 residues. Germline V gene sequence: CDR1 MNHEY, CDR2 SMNVEV (reference sequence). V lost 6 bases to trimming and J lost 3 bases, with 23 bases between them. The CDR3 DNA sequence: TGTGCCAGCAGAGTTGGAATTGGACCATCCAGGGACACCGGGGAGCTGTTTTTT. Translating it yields CASRVGIGPSRDTGELFF.

The chain links TRBV29-1 to TRBJ2-1; 8 bases line up with TRBD2. The germline V gene has CDR1 SQVTM and CDR2 ANQGSEA. This CDR3 has 14 amino acids. Trimming at V came to 4 bases and at J to 9 bases, leaving 11 bases not matched to a gene. DNA of the CDR3: TGCAGCGTTGGGAGCGGGAGTAATCGGGGTGAGCAGTTCTTC. Amino acids: CSVGSGSNRGEQFF.

This chain joins TRBV5-1 and TRBJ2-3; 9 bases are shared with TRBD2. The V gene's germline CDR1 is SGHRS and CDR2 YFSETQ. The CDR3 contains 17 residues. V lost 0 bases, J lost 6 bases, and 11 bases stayed unmatched. DNA for the CDR3: TGCGCCAGCAGCTTGGGGCTAGCGGGGCCCCACGGGGATACGCAGTATTTT. This translates into CASSLGLAGPHGDTQYF.

The chain carries TRBV28 and TRBJ2-7; D is possibly TRBD1 (5 bases). The germline CDR1 and CDR2 sequences are MDHEN and SYDVKM. The CDR3 is 14 residues long. Deletions cut 7 bases from V and 0 bases from J, with 13 bases between. CDR3 nucleotide sequence: TGTGCCAGCAATCAGGGATCTACCTCCTACGAGCAGTACTTC. It yields the protein CASNQGSTSYEQYF. The full variable domain, its missing parts supplied by reference TRBV28 and TRBJ2-7, is DVKVTQSSRYLVKRTGEKVFLECVQDMDHENMFWYRQDPGLGLRLIYFSYDVKMKEKGDIPEGYSVSREKKERFSLILESASTNQTSMYLCASNQGSTSYEQYFGPGTRLTVT.

The chain joins TRBV2 to TRBJ2-5; D possibly corresponds to TRBD1 (6 bases). Germline CDR1 SNHLY, CDR2 FYNNEI. The CDR3 is 12 residues long. The germline V and J ends were trimmed by 6 bases and 6 bases, with 11 bases remaining between them. The CDR3 region has the DNA TGTGCCAGCAGGGAAAGGGACAAGACCCAGTACTTC. Protein product: CASRERDKTQYF.

The rearrangement links TRBV5-4 to TRBJ2-3; D may be TRBD2 (6 bases). CDR1 and CDR2 from the germline V gene are SGHNT and YYREEE (reference sequence). This CDR3 is 16 amino acids long. The V gene lost 0 bases and the J gene lost 5 bases, with 16 bases spanning the gap. CDR3: CASSLGGTWRGDTQYF. DNA of the CDR3: TGTGCCAGCAGCTTGGGGGGAACCTGGCGGGGAGATACGCAGTATTTT.

This clone appeared a single time. This chain connects TRBV7-8 to TRBJ2-7; a possible D gene is TRBD1 (6 bases). The CDR3 has 16 residues. Per the germline V gene, CDR1 is SGHVS and CDR2 is FQNEAQ. Trimming took off 4 bases at V and 2 bases at J, with 18 bases between the two ends. CDR3 loop: CASSSLVVGQTYEQYF. For the CDR3, the DNA is TGTGCCAGCAGCTCCCTGGTTGTTGGACAGACCTACGAGCAGTACTTC.

The chain joins TRBV5-1 to TRBJ2-3, with D perhaps TRBD2 (7 bases). Germline V CDR1 and CDR2: SGHRS, YFSETQ. This CDR3 region has 16 residues. The V end was cut by 0 bases, the J end by 1 base, with 12 bases between. The CDR3 reads CASSLATGRGTDTQYF. DNA of the CDR3: TGCGCCAGCAGCTTGGCTACAGGGAGGGGCACAGATACGCAGTATTTT.

The chain employs TRBV25-1 and TRBJ2-3; 9 bases map to TRBD2. The length of the CDR3 is 15 residues. Germline V gene lookup returns CDR1 MGHDK and CDR2 SYGVNS. V lost 4 bases, J lost 6 bases, and 8 bases stayed unmatched. The CDR3 loop is CASSGWSGGPDTQYF. The DNA of the CDR3 is TGTGCCAGCAGTGGGTGGAGCGGGGGGCCGGATACGCAGTATTTT.

The V and J genes are TRBV5-1 and TRBJ2-1, with 8 bases identical to TRBD1. Trimming at V came to 4 bases and at J to 5 bases, leaving 11 bases not matched to a gene. This CDR3 comprises 16 residues. Germline V gene sequence: CDR1 SGHRS, CDR2 YFSETQ. CDR3 sequence: CASSAVRTGTHNEQFF. The CDR3 region has the DNA TGCGCCAGCAGCGCGGTTAGGACAGGGACCCACAATGAGCAGTTCTTC.

The chain has TRBV4-2 and TRBJ1-1, with D possibly being TRBD1 (5 bases). Trimming took 0 bases from V and 4 from J, leaving 12 bases between them. CDR3 length: 15 residues. Germline V gene sequence: CDR1 LGHNA, CDR2 YNFKEQ. The CDR3 bases are TGTGCCAGCAGCCAAGATACATTCAGGGCCACTGAAGCTTTCTTT. Its protein product is CASSQDTFRATEAFF.

The chain employs TRBV7-6 and TRBJ2-5; D is possibly TRBD1 (6 bases). V lost 5 bases and J 1 base, leaving 11 bases between the germline ends. The CDR3 extends over 14 amino acids. CDR1 is SGHVS, CDR2 FNYEAQ, per germline. DNA of the CDR3: TGTGCCAGCAGCCAGGGGAGTTTCCAAGAGACCCAGTACTTC. The encoded protein is CASSQGSFQETQYF.

This chain links TRBV5-4 with TRBJ1-5; D not certain. The V gene's germline CDR1 is SGHNT and CDR2 YYREEE (reference sequence). Trimming took off 3 bases at V and 1 base at J, with 20 bases between the two ends. The CDR3 has 18 residues. This chain's CDR3 is CASSSSLAPLVSNQPQHF. Written as DNA, the CDR3 is TGTGCCAGCAGCTCGAGCCTAGCCCCCTTAGTCAGCAATCAGCCCCAGCATTTT.

This chain links TRBV4-2 with TRBJ2-5; 10 nucleotides agree with TRBD2. The length of the CDR3 is 17 residues. Germline CDR1 LGHNA, CDR2 YNFKEQ. J gave up 4 bases and V 0 bases, and 8 bases lay outside the gene matches. In DNA form, the CDR3 reads TGTGCCAGCAGCCAAGAGGCTAGCGGGAGAAGCGGAGAGACCCAGTACTTC. Protein: CASSQEASGRSGETQYF.

This chain connects TRBV28 to TRBJ2-6; a weak D match, TRBD2 (6 bases). Trimming removed 8 bases at V and 4 bases at J, with 18 bases between. The CDR3 is made up of 16 amino acids. Per the germline V gene, CDR1 is MDHEN and CDR2 is SYDVKM. The CDR3 is CASGLNALPGANVLTF. The CDR3 coding sequence is TGTGCCAGCGGACTAAACGCGTTGCCGGGGGCCAACGTCCTGACTTTC.

The chain is built from TRBV11-2 and TRBJ2-7; the match to TRBD1 covers 12 bases. The CDR3 runs 15 residues. CDR1 and CDR2 from the germline V gene are SGHAT and FQNNGV. Trimming took 4 bases from V and 7 from J; bases not matched to a gene: 8. This CDR3 reads CASSSSGTGGGEQYF. In DNA, the CDR3 is TGTGCCAGCAGCTCCTCCGGGACAGGGGGCGGAGAGCAGTACTTC.

This clone was seen a few times. This chain joins TRBV18 and TRBJ2-7, with 7 bases matching TRBD1. The CDR3 sequence is 15 residues long. In germline, CDR1 is KGHSH, CDR2 LQKENI. J was trimmed by 3 bases and V by 3 bases; bases with no gene match: 8. CDR3 sequence reads: CASSPTQGWNYEQYF. In nucleotides, the CDR3 is TGTGCCAGCTCACCTACACAGGGGTGGAACTACGAGCAGTACTTC. Drawing the rest from reference TRBV18 and TRBJ2-7, the complete variable domain is NAGVMQNPRHLVRRRGQEARLRCSPMKGHSHVYWYRQLPEEGLKFMVYLQKENIIDESGMPKERFSAEFPKEGPSILRIQQVVRGDSAAYFCASSPTQGWNYEQYFGPGTRLTVT.

The CDR3 DNA sequence: TGTGCCAGCAGCATCCTCGAGAGGGAGCTGTTTTTT. It yields the protein CASSILERELFF. The J gene is TRBJ2-2, the V gene TRBV5-6; D remains ambiguous. The CDR3 totals 12 residues. The V end was cut by 4 bases, the J end by 9 bases, with 10 bases between. The germline V gene encodes CDR1 SGHDT and CDR2 YYEEEE. Looking up the rest from reference TRBV5-6 and TRBJ2-2 gives the full variable domain: DAGVTQSPTHLIKTRGQQVTLRCSPKSGHDTVSWYQQALGQGPQFIFQYYEEEERQRGNFPDRFSGHQFPNYSSELNVNALLLGDSALYLCASSILERELFFGEGSRLTVL.